The 9 T cell receptor beta chains below were found in one sample sequenced in a study of CD8 T cells in ankylosing spondylitis. Broader study findings: Characteristic of ankylosing spondylitis blood, it appeared, was a TCR beta motif comprising about 8 highly homologous variants.

Their cognate antigens are unknown. TCRdb re-derived calls from the 5' RACE reads in MiXCR, one entry per CDR3 protein. The data hold about 540,000 distinct CDR3 sequences, with 12% observed a single time. Source material: blood, either unsorted or a sorted T cell fraction (not recorded which). The receptors stem from a male donor with ankylosing spondylitis.

CDR3 bases: TGTGCCAGCAGTCTTACTCAGAACACCATATATTTT. It yields the protein CASSLTQNTIYF. This chain uses TRBV11-3 with TRBJ1-3; no definite D call. Trimming removed 6 bases at V and 7 bases at J, with 10 bases between. Germline loops: CDR1 SGHNT, CDR2 YENEEA. This CDR3 region has 12 residues.

The rearrangement links TRBV20-1 to TRBJ2-3; D remains ambiguous. CDR1 is DFQATT and CDR2 is SNEGSKA in the germline V gene (reference sequence). CDR3 length: 14 amino acids. The ends were cut back, 1 base at V and 0 bases at J, with 8 bases in the middle. As DNA, the CDR3 is TGCAGTGCTAGAGTCCCTGGAAGCACAGATACGCAGTATTTT. Translating gives CSARVPGSTDTQYF.

A few counts support this clonotype. As DNA, the CDR3 is TGTGCCAGCAGCTTCCTGGGTGACAGGGTTAAATCCTACGAGCAGTACTTC. Translation gives CASSFLGDRVKSYEQYF. The chain has TRBV5-5 and TRBJ2-7; TRBD1 agrees at 7 bases. The CDR3 spans 17 residues. The V gene end was trimmed by 2 bases and the J gene end by 1 base; junction bases not matched to a gene: 12. Per the germline V gene, CDR1 is SGHKS and CDR2 is YYEKEE (reference sequence).

This clonotype has only a few counts. This chain links TRBV6-1 with TRBJ2-1; 9 bases line up with TRBD1. The CDR3 length is 15 residues. J lost 8 bases, V lost 6 bases, and 11 bases had no gene match. The germline gives CDR1 MNHNS, CDR2 SASEGT. DNA for the CDR3: TGTGCCAGCAGGAGGGGACAGGGCGCAATTGATGAGCAGTTCTTC. As protein: CASRRGQGAIDEQFF.

This clonotype was observed a handful of times. The junction shows a germline mismatch at one end, possibly a read error. CDR3 region: CASSLALTGGYQETQYF. The DNA for the CDR3 is TGTGCCAGCAGCTTAGCCCTGACAGGGGGTTACCAGGAGACCCAGTACTTC. The chain joins TRBV7-2 to TRBJ2-5; 9 nucleotides match TRBD1. Germline loops: CDR1 SGHTA, CDR2 FQGNSA. This CDR3 comprises 17 residues.

The V gene is TRBV11-2, the J gene TRBJ2-3, with D hard to call. Germline CDR1 is SGHAT and CDR2 is FQNNGV. There are 15 residues in the CDR3. Trimming cost V 0 bases and J 3 bases, with 10 bases left between them. The CDR3 reads CASSLDLEGTDTQYF. Here the CDR3 DNA reads TGTGCCAGCAGCTTAGACCTGGAAGGTACAGATACGCAGTATTTT.

The chain is built from TRBV6-6 and TRBJ1-2, with a weak D call TRBD1 (5 bases). Trimming shortened V by 4 bases and J by 6 bases, and 12 bases separated the two germline ends. Germline CDR1 reads MNHNY; CDR2 reads SVGAGI (reference sequence). The CDR3 contains 13 residues. The CDR3 region is CASSSKQVDGYTF. CDR3 nucleotide sequence: TGTGCCAGCAGTTCCAAACAGGTGGATGGCTACACCTTC.

The chain combines TRBV20-1 with TRBJ2-5; possible D gene TRBD1, 5 bases. This CDR3 spans 12 amino acids. V gave up 6 bases and J gave up 0 bases, with 8 bases separating them. Germline CDR1 DFQATT, CDR2 SNEGSKA (reference sequence). The CDR3 region has the DNA TGCAGTGCCTCAGGGCACCAAGAGACCCAGTACTTC. Amino acids: CSASGHQETQYF.

The chain employs TRBV27 and TRBJ2-5; the match to TRBD2 covers 11 bases. This CDR3 contains 14 residues. The germline CDR1 and CDR2 sequences are MNHEY and SMNVEV (reference sequence). J lost 5 bases, V lost 10 bases, and 9 bases had no gene match. The DNA of the CDR3 is TGTGCCAAAGAGACTAGCGGGAATGGGGAGACCCAGTACTTC. It codes for CAKETSGNGETQYF.